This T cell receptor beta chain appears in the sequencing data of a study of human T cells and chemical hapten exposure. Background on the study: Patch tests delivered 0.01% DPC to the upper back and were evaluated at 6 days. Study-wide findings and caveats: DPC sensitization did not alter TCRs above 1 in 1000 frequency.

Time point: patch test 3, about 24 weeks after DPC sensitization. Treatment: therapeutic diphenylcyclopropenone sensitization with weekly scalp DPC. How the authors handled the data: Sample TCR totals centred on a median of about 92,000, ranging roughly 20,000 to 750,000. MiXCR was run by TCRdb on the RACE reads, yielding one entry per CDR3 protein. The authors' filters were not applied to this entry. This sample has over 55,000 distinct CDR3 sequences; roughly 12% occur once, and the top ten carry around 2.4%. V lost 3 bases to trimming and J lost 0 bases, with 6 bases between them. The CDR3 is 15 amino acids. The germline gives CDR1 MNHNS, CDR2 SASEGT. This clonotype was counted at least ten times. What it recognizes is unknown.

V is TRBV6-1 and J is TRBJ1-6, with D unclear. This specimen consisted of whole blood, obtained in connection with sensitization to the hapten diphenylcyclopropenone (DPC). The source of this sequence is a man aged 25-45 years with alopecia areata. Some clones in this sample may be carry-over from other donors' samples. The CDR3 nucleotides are TGTGCCAGCAGTGAGTGGAGCTCCTATAATTCACCCCTCCACTTT. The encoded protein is CASSEWSSYNSPLHF.